A selection of T cell receptor beta chains follows, all from one sample in a study of control samples from healthy donors and cancer patients. Libraries were prepared by immunoSEQ multiplex PCR; TCRdb keeps only in-frame clonotypes and omits some of them. This sample carries tens of thousands of clones, 85% to 95% of them seen once, and the ten largest clones take around 23%. The sample consisted of PBMCs. These receptors all stem from a woman aged 40 to 50 with head and neck cancer. CDR3s include the opening cysteine and the closing phenylalanine or tryptophan. The D gene is left open where the match is weak. For some rows the clone size is stated as once, few or many, or as a class when expanded; others skip it.

d_call: TRBD1; v_call: TRBV5-1; j_call: TRBJ1-1; clone_size: once; cdr3_nt: TGCGCCAGCAGCTTGGGACAGGGCAGAACTGAAGCTTTCTTT; cdr3_aa: CASSLGQGRTEAFF
d_call: TRBD2; v_call: TRBV5-1; j_call: TRBJ2-3; clone_size: once; cdr3_nt: TGCGCCAGCAGCTTAGTGCCTAGCGGGGCGTCCCGGGATACGCAGTATTTT; cdr3_aa: CASSLVPSGASRDTQYF
d_call: TRBD2; v_call: TRBV5-1; j_call: TRBJ2-7; clone_size: -; cdr3_nt: TGCGCCAGCAGCTGGACCACCGGGACTAGCGTTTCCTACGAGCAGTACTTC; cdr3_aa: CASSWTTGTSVSYEQYF
d_call: TRBD1; v_call: TRBV5-8; j_call: TRBJ1-1; clone_size: once; cdr3_nt: TGTGCCAGCAGCCCTAGACAGGGAGGCACTGAAGCTTTCTTT; cdr3_aa: CASSPRQGGTEAFF
d_call: TRBD1; v_call: TRBV10-1; j_call: TRBJ2-7; clone_size: -; cdr3_nt: TGCGCCAGCAGTGATCCTGGACAGGGCTCCTACGAGCAGTACTTC; cdr3_aa: CASSDPGQGSYEQYF
d_call: -; v_call: TRBV10-1; j_call: TRBJ1-1; clone_size: -; cdr3_nt: TGCGCCAGCAGTGTCGGGACAAGGAACACTGAAGCTTTCTTT; cdr3_aa: CASSVGTRNTEAFF
d_call: TRBD2; v_call: TRBV19; j_call: TRBJ2-3; clone_size: -; cdr3_nt: TGTGCCCGCCCCGGACTAGCGGGACTAACTCTCACAGATACGCAGTATTTT; cdr3_aa: CARPGLAGLTLTDTQYF
d_call: -; v_call: TRBV19; j_call: TRBJ1-2; clone_size: -; cdr3_nt: TGTGCCAGTAGTGAGGAGGCAGGGTTCTATGGCTACACCTTC; cdr3_aa: CASSEEAGFYGYTF
d_call: TRBD2; v_call: TRBV28; j_call: TRBJ2-5; clone_size: -; cdr3_nt: TGTGCCAGCAGGGACCCGGGACTAATACCAGAGACCCAGTACTTC; cdr3_aa: CASRDPGLIPETQYF
d_call: -; v_call: TRBV12-3/TRBV12-4; j_call: TRBJ2-5; clone_size: -; cdr3_nt: TGTGCCAGCAGTTTTGGACTCCAAGAGACCCAGTACTTC; cdr3_aa: CASSFGLQETQYF
d_call: -; v_call: TRBV5-8; j_call: TRBJ2-7; clone_size: few; cdr3_nt: TGTGCCAGCAGCACTCGGAGGGCAGGGGGCTACGAGCAGTACTTC; cdr3_aa: CASSTRRAGGYEQYF
d_call: TRBD1; v_call: TRBV3-1/TRBV3-2; j_call: TRBJ1-1; clone_size: -; cdr3_nt: TGTGCCAGCAGCCCGGGACAGGGGAACACTGAAGCTTTCTTT; cdr3_aa: CASSPGQGNTEAFF
d_call: TRBD2; v_call: TRBV6-5; j_call: TRBJ2-1; clone_size: -; cdr3_nt: TGTGCCAGCAGTCGGACTAGCGGGAGTCGGGCCGAGCAGTTCTTC; cdr3_aa: CASSRTSGSRAEQFF
d_call: TRBD2; v_call: TRBV3-1/TRBV3-2; j_call: TRBJ2-5; clone_size: -; cdr3_nt: TGTGCCAGCAGCCAAGCTTTCAAGGGACTAGCGGCCCAAGAGACCCAGTACTTC; cdr3_aa: CASSQAFKGLAAQETQYF
d_call: TRBD2; v_call: TRBV7-7; j_call: TRBJ2-3; clone_size: -; cdr3_nt: TGTGCCAGCAGCCCCTCGGGAGGCCGGGCAGATACGCAGTATTTT; cdr3_aa: CASSPSGGRADTQYF
d_call: TRBD1; v_call: TRBV11-2; j_call: TRBJ2-2; clone_size: -; cdr3_nt: TGTGCCAGCAGCCCCGGGACAGGGAGGCAGAACACCGGGGAGCTGTTTTTT; cdr3_aa: CASSPGTGRQNTGELFF
d_call: -; v_call: TRBV5-1; j_call: TRBJ1-2; clone_size: few; cdr3_nt: TGCGCCAGCAGCTTGGGTAGTGGAGCCCGACCTAACTATGGCTACACCTTC; cdr3_aa: CASSLGSGARPNYGYTF
d_call: -; v_call: TRBV11-2; j_call: TRBJ1-1; clone_size: -; cdr3_nt: TGTGCCAGCAGCTCAACAGTTGAAGCTTTCTTT; cdr3_aa: CASSSTVEAFF
d_call: -; v_call: TRBV7-9; j_call: TRBJ1-5; clone_size: -; cdr3_nt: TGTGCCAGCAGCTTAGGAGGGAGGAATCAGCCCCAGCATTTT; cdr3_aa: CASSLGGRNQPQHF
d_call: -; v_call: TRBV24-1; j_call: TRBJ2-5; clone_size: -; cdr3_nt: TGTGCCACCAGTGATACGCAGGGGGGTCTTGAGACCCAGTACTTC; cdr3_aa: CATSDTQGGLETQYF
d_call: -; v_call: TRBV28; j_call: TRBJ1-5; clone_size: few; cdr3_nt: TGTGCCAGCAGTTTGGATCAGCCCCAGCATTTT; cdr3_aa: CASSLDQPQHF
d_call: -; v_call: TRBV15; j_call: TRBJ1-4; clone_size: -; cdr3_nt: TGTGCCTCTACCTTGGGGTTGGGAGAAAAACTGTTTTTT; cdr3_aa: CASTLGLGEKLFF
d_call: -; v_call: TRBV30; j_call: TRBJ1-2; clone_size: -; cdr3_nt: TGTGCCTGGGGGGTACCATATGGCTACACCTTC; cdr3_aa: CAWGVPYGYTF
d_call: -; v_call: TRBV5-4; j_call: TRBJ2-3; clone_size: once; cdr3_nt: TGTGCCAGCAGCTCGGGGACTGTGGGGGATACGCAGTATTTT; cdr3_aa: CASSSGTVGDTQYF
d_call: -; v_call: TRBV30; j_call: TRBJ2-6; clone_size: -; cdr3_nt: TGTGCCTGGACTAAACCGGGCCTTAGCTCTGGGGCCAACGTCCTGACTTTC; cdr3_aa: CAWTKPGLSSGANVLTF
d_call: TRBD1; v_call: TRBV5-7; j_call: TRBJ1-2; clone_size: -; cdr3_nt: TGTGCCAGCAGCTTGGCCATCAGGGGGCGAAACTATGGCTACACCTTC; cdr3_aa: CASSLAIRGRNYGYTF
d_call: -; v_call: TRBV19; j_call: TRBJ1-2; clone_size: few; cdr3_nt: TGTGCCAGTAGTATAGGCAGCGACGCTAACTATGGCTACACCTTC; cdr3_aa: CASSIGSDANYGYTF
d_call: -; v_call: TRBV6-1; j_call: TRBJ2-4; clone_size: -; cdr3_nt: TGTGCCAGCAGTGAAGCGCAGTTTAGCTTTCAGTACTTC; cdr3_aa: CASSEAQFSFQYF
d_call: -; v_call: TRBV19; j_call: TRBJ1-5; clone_size: -; cdr3_nt: TGTGCCAGTAGTATCCCCAGGCGGGATAGCAATCAGCCCCAGCATTTT; cdr3_aa: CASSIPRRDSNQPQHF
d_call: TRBD1; v_call: TRBV11-2; j_call: TRBJ1-1; clone_size: -; cdr3_nt: TGTGCCAGCAGCCGATTGTGGGACAGGGGTCGGAGGGCTGAAGCTTTCTTT; cdr3_aa: CASSRLWDRGRRAEAFF
d_call: -; v_call: TRBV7-9; j_call: TRBJ1-1; clone_size: -; cdr3_nt: TGTGCCAGCAGCTTAGGACAGGCGGAAGCTTTCTTT; cdr3_aa: CASSLGQAEAFF
d_call: TRBD2; v_call: TRBV6-6; j_call: TRBJ2-1; clone_size: -; cdr3_nt: TGTGCCACCGGGGGGGGCTACGGTGAGCAGTTCTTC; cdr3_aa: CATGGGYGEQFF
d_call: -; v_call: TRBV7-9; j_call: TRBJ2-4; clone_size: -; cdr3_nt: TGTGCCAGCAGCTGGGGTGGGGCAGCAAACATTCAGTACTTC; cdr3_aa: CASSWGGAANIQYF
d_call: -; v_call: TRBV20-1; j_call: TRBJ2-1; clone_size: once; cdr3_nt: TGCAGTGCTAGTTTTCTAGGACGTACTGATGAGCAGTTCTTC; cdr3_aa: CSASFLGRTDEQFF
d_call: TRBD1; v_call: TRBV15; j_call: TRBJ2-7; clone_size: -; cdr3_nt: TGTGCCACCAGCAGGCCCTCAGGACAGGGGTACGAGCAGTACTTC; cdr3_aa: CATSRPSGQGYEQYF
d_call: TRBD2; v_call: TRBV30; j_call: TRBJ2-2; clone_size: -; cdr3_nt: TGTGCCTGGATGGCTAGCGGGGGGGCCGGGGAGCTGTTTTTT; cdr3_aa: CAWMASGGAGELFF
d_call: TRBD1; v_call: TRBV19; j_call: TRBJ1-2; clone_size: -; cdr3_nt: TGTGCCAGTAGTATAGAACAGGGGGCATTGGGCTACACCTTC; cdr3_aa: CASSIEQGALGYTF
d_call: TRBD2; v_call: TRBV7-9; j_call: TRBJ2-1; clone_size: -; cdr3_nt: TGTGCCAGCAGCCCAACTTATAGCGGGCCGTACAATGAGCAGTTCTTC; cdr3_aa: CASSPTYSGPYNEQFF
d_call: -; v_call: TRBV4-2; j_call: TRBJ2-5; clone_size: -; cdr3_nt: TGTGCCAGCAGCCAAGAATCGCCCGAGACCCAGTACTTC; cdr3_aa: CASSQESPETQYF
d_call: -; v_call: TRBV6-4; j_call: TRBJ2-4; clone_size: few; cdr3_nt: TGTGCCAGCAGTGACTCGAGGGCAGGCATTCAGTACTTC; cdr3_aa: CASSDSRAGIQYF
d_call: TRBD1; v_call: TRBV11-2; j_call: TRBJ1-6; clone_size: -; cdr3_nt: TGTGCCAGCAGACTTTACACGGACAGGATGGTCCCAAATTCACCCCTCCACTTT; cdr3_aa: CASRLYTDRMVPNSPLHF
d_call: TRBD1; v_call: TRBV24-1; j_call: TRBJ2-1; clone_size: -; cdr3_nt: TGTGCCACCAGTGACCCCCGACAGGGTCAGCATAGTGAGCAGTTCTTC; cdr3_aa: CATSDPRQGQHSEQFF
d_call: -; v_call: TRBV15; j_call: TRBJ2-5; clone_size: -; cdr3_nt: TGTGCCACCAGCAGGGAGGGAGACCGAGGAGAGACCCAGTACTTC; cdr3_aa: CATSREGDRGETQYF
d_call: TRBD1; v_call: TRBV7-3; j_call: TRBJ1-2; clone_size: once; cdr3_nt: TGTGCCAGCAGCTTGCCGGGACAGGGTGTATTTGGCTACACCTTC; cdr3_aa: CASSLPGQGVFGYTF
d_call: -; v_call: TRBV4-1; j_call: TRBJ2-5; clone_size: -; cdr3_nt: TGCGCCAGCAGCCAGCCCCGTGACCAAGAGACCCAGTACTTC; cdr3_aa: CASSQPRDQETQYF